This TCR beta chain was documented in a study of T cell repertoires in cytomegalovirus infection. Study in general: It was recently identified HLA-C-restricted and well-studied HLA-B-restricted CMV epitopes that the study used. Both a matching HLA type and CMV infection were indicated by public TCR beta signatures.

In TCRdb, the reads were re-called with MiXCR into one record per CDR3 protein. This table has approximately 990,000 distinct CDR3 sequences, 31% appearing once. The V gene end was trimmed by 2 bases and the J gene end by 2 bases; junction bases not matched to a gene: 4. The CDR3 consists of 16 residues. Germline V gene data show CDR1 as MNHNS and CDR2 as SASEGT. Details on this clonotype: The antigen is undetermined.

This material consisted of cultured CD8+ T cells from PBMCs, taken from culture after CMV antigen stimulation. The rearrangement joins TRBV6-1 to TRBJ2-3; 10 bases agree with TRBD2. The sequence came from a human donor in good health (CMV status not recorded). Some clones in this sample may be carry-over from other donors' samples. CDR3 DNA sequence: TGTGCCAGCAGTGAACTGCTAGCGGGGGACACAGATACGCAGTATTTT. Its translation is CASSELLAGDTDTQYF.